This TCR beta chain is from a study of post-analysis software for immune sequencing data. The wider study: Relapsing-remitting, secondary progressive and progressive-relapsing multiple sclerosis courses were included.

The CDR3 spans 16 residues. Germline-derived CDR1 and CDR2 are LNHNV and YYDKDF (reference sequence). V lost 2 bases, J lost 0 bases, and 10 bases lay in between. In the case of this clonotype: As yet, its antigen is unknown.

The study's findings and limits: Included in a set of roughly five TRBV segments more frequent in patients than controls were TRBV5-6, TRBV5-1 and TRBV20-1.

Unique molecular identifiers had been added to the TCR beta cDNA libraries. cDNA molecules numbering about 470,000 came from approximately 1 to 10 million T cells. TCRdb reprocessed the PCR reads via MiXCR and lists one record per CDR3 protein. The sample records 740,000 or so distinct CDR3 sequences, approximately 53% being singletons. The sequence came from a girl under 18 with multiple sclerosis. The rearrangement uses TRBV15 and TRBJ1-4; D is perhaps TRBD1 (5 bases). Specimen: blood. CDR3 DNA: TGTGCCACCAGCAGACTAAGACAGTCAACTAATGAAAAACTGTTTTTT. Protein: CATSRLRQSTNEKLFF.